This note documents a single T cell receptor (beta chain) sequence. TCRdb's copy holds only in-frame clones and misses some; the assay was immunoSEQ multiplex PCR. The sample lists some 210,000 clones, approximately 91% occurring once. This sample was included in a study of control samples from healthy donors and cancer patients. Germline CDR1 reads SGDLS; CDR2 reads YYNGEE. With 3 bases removed from V and 7 bases from J, the gap between germline ends came to 13 bases. The CDR3 is 14 amino acids. Material for sequencing was blood. The rearrangement joins TRBV9 to TRBJ2-2, with TRBD2 as a possible D gene (5 bases). The source is a man younger than 45 in good health. The CDR3 sequence: CASSAQRRFGELFF. CDR3 DNA: TGTGCCAGCAGCGCGCAGCGGAGGTTCGGGGAGCTGTTTTTT.